A selection of T cell receptor beta chains follows, all from one sample in a study of beta chain features in type 1 diabetes. TCRdb's table, derived via immunoSEQ multiplex PCR, lists solely in-frame clones and lacks some. The table has roughly 150,000 clones, over 55% seen once; the top ten hold 0.08% to 0.1%. What was sequenced was naive CD4+ T cells from blood. All receptors derive from a man aged 30-40 years with type 1 diabetes. Both conserved end residues are part of each CDR3. The D gene is left open where the match is weak. A row's size may be missing; if present it is once, few, many or a size class.

clone_size	v_call	d_call	j_call	cdr3_aa	cdr3_nt
.	TRBV4-3	TRBD2	TRBJ2-1	CASSQVGRGFYNEQFF	TGCGCCAGCAGCCAGGTCGGGAGGGGATTTTACAATGAGCAGTTCTTC
.	TRBV4-1	.	TRBJ2-4	CASSQEAADSKNIQYF	TGCGCCAGCAGCCAAGAAGCCGCGGACTCCAAAAACATTCAGTACTTC
.	TRBV4-1	TRBD1	TRBJ1-1	CASSQDRAAATEAFF	TGCGCCAGCAGCCAGGACAGGGCCGCGGCCACTGAAGCTTTCTTT
.	TRBV28	TRBD1	TRBJ2-4	CASRTTGSKATKNIQYF	TGTGCCAGCAGGACGACAGGGAGTAAGGCGACCAAAAACATTCAGTACTTC
.	TRBV28	.	TRBJ2-3	CASSLLGPDTQYF	TGTGCCAGCAGTTTGTTGGGACCAGATACGCAGTATTTT
.	TRBV28	.	TRBJ1-2	CASSLGTIRDGYTF	TGTGCCAGCAGTTTGGGAACCATCAGGGATGGCTACACCTTC
.	TRBV12-5	.	TRBJ2-3	CASAIGPAGDTQYF	TGTGCTAGTGCCATCGGTCCGGCCGGAGATACGCAGTATTTT
.	TRBV2	TRBD1	TRBJ1-6	CASVQGWNSPLHF	TGTGCCAGCGTACAGGGGTGGAATTCACCCCTCCACTTT
few	TRBV25-1	TRBD2	TRBJ2-7	CATSFGGTYEQYF	TGTGCCACTTCCTTCGGGGGGACCTACGAGCAGTACTTC
.	TRBV2	TRBD1	TRBJ2-3	CASSELGQVSDTQYF	TGTGCCAGCAGTGAGTTGGGACAGGTATCGGATACGCAGTATTTT
.	TRBV15	.	TRBJ1-5	CATSRDAGNQPQHF	TGTGCCACCAGCAGAGATGCGGGAAATCAGCCCCAGCATTTT
few	TRBV29-1	.	TRBJ1-5	CSVVENNQPQHF	TGCAGCGTTGTGGAGAACAATCAGCCCCAGCATTTT
few	TRBV29-1	TRBD1	TRBJ1-1	CSAGDRGTEAFF	TGCAGCGCTGGGGACAGGGGCACTGAAGCTTTCTTT
.	TRBV5-1	TRBD2	TRBJ2-6	CASSLGTSGVSGANVLTF	TGCGCCAGCAGCTTGGGCACTAGCGGGGTCTCTGGGGCCAACGTCCTGACTTTC
.	TRBV5-6	.	TRBJ2-3	CASSLGRATQYF	TGTGCCAGCAGCTTGGGGCGCGCTACGCAGTATTTT
few	TRBV10-3	TRBD1	TRBJ1-5	CAITLDRVSPQHF	TGTGCCATCACCCTGGACAGGGTGAGTCCCCAGCATTTT
.	TRBV28	.	TRBJ2-4	CASSPNLAKNIQYF	TGTGCCAGCTCCCCGAACCTAGCCAAAAACATTCAGTACTTC
.	TRBV30	.	TRBJ2-7	CACLGVTSYEQYF	TGTGCCTGCCTGGGAGTTACCTCCTACGAGCAGTACTTC
few	TRBV18	.	TRBJ2-5	CASSFQETQYF	TGTGCCAGCTCGTTCCAAGAGACCCAGTACTTC
.	TRBV4-1	.	TRBJ2-1	CASSQGGEQFF	TGCGCCAGCAGCCAAGGTGGTGAGCAGTTCTTC
few	TRBV11-2	.	TRBJ2-3	CASRPIGTFEDTQYF	TGTGCCAGCAGACCGATAGGGACCTTTGAAGATACGCAGTATTTT
few	TRBV5-1	.	TRBJ1-2	CASSLNRDGYTF	TGCGCCAGCAGCTTAAACAGGGATGGCTACACCTTC
.	TRBV7-9	.	TRBJ1-4	CASSNIEKLFF	TGTGCCAGCAGCAATATAGAAAAACTGTTTTTT
.	TRBV29-1	.	TRBJ2-6	CSVVGGSSGANVLTF	TGCAGCGTTGTGGGCGGCTCCTCTGGGGCCAACGTCCTGACTTTC
.	TRBV18	.	TRBJ1-2	CASSSMDGGRNYGYTF	TGTGCCAGCTCATCAATGGACGGAGGACGGAACTATGGCTACACCTTC
.	TRBV5-1	.	TRBJ2-3	CASSETDTQYF	TGCGCCAGCAGCGAAACAGATACGCAGTATTTT
.	TRBV29-1	.	TRBJ2-3	CSVEEGGLGTDTQYF	TGCAGCGTTGAAGAGGGGGGATTGGGTACAGATACGCAGTATTTT
once	TRBV5-1	.	TRBJ2-5	CASSFLGEGETQYF	TGCGCCAGCAGCTTCTTAGGGGAAGGGGAGACCCAGTACTTC
.	TRBV29-1	TRBD2	TRBJ2-5	CSVEKAGGQETQYF	TGCAGCGTTGAAAAGGCGGGGGGGCAAGAGACCCAGTACTTC
.	TRBV6-6	.	TRBJ2-3	CASVIRHSGTQYF	TGTGCCAGCGTTATACGCCACTCGGGTACGCAGTATTTT
.	TRBV29-1	TRBD1	TRBJ2-5	CSVLDRAYQETQYF	TGCAGCGTTCTGGACAGGGCCTATCAAGAGACCCAGTACTTC
.	TRBV28	TRBD2	TRBJ2-7	CASSPGGGIGDEQYF	TGTGCCAGCAGCCCAGGCGGGGGGATAGGCGACGAGCAGTACTTC
.	TRBV6-5	.	TRBJ2-5	CASSYSSLGETQYF	TGTGCCAGCAGTTACTCTAGCTTGGGCGAGACCCAGTACTTC
.	TRBV7-2	TRBD1	TRBJ2-7	CASSLGTGTYEQYF	TGTGCCAGCAGCCTAGGGACAGGGACCTACGAGCAGTACTTC
.	TRBV7-2	.	TRBJ2-1	CASRSTGTSSGEQFF	TGTGCCAGCAGATCGACCGGGACAAGTAGCGGCGAGCAGTTCTTC
few	TRBV29-1	.	TRBJ2-6	CSVGSFSSGANVLTF	TGCAGCGTTGGGTCATTTAGCTCTGGGGCCAACGTCCTGACTTTC